The 26 T cell receptor beta chains reported below all come from one sample, sequenced in a study of lymphopenia after photon versus proton radiotherapy. Assay: immunoSEQ multiplex PCR; the TCRdb copy retains only in-frame clones and omits some. The table lists some 42,000 clones, approximately 80% of them singletons, with over 20% in the top ten. The sequenced sample was peripheral blood, obtained from a patient treated with proton-based radiotherapy. Source of these receptors: a woman aged 70 to 79 with pancreatic cancer.

The genes are TRBV5-1 and TRBJ2-2, with D perhaps given as TRBD1 or TRBD2 (5 bases each). Trimming shortened V by 0 bases and J by 6 bases, and 6 bases separated the two germline ends. This CDR3 spans 13 amino acids. CDR1 and CDR2 from the germline V gene are SGHRS and YFSETQ. The CDR3 reads CASSLGGAGELFF. The DNA of the CDR3 is TGCGCCAGCAGCTTGGGAGGGGCCGGGGAGCTGTTTTTT.

In this sample, this clone turned up once. The J gene is TRBJ1-1, the V gene TRBV5-6; TRBD1 is a possible D gene (6 bases). The CDR3 has 16 residues. Germline CDR1 is SGHDT and CDR2 is YYEEEE. V lost 2 bases and J lost 6, with 20 bases in between. CDR3 region: CASSFGGRAPLAEAFF. For the CDR3, the DNA is TGTGCCAGCAGCTTTGGGGGCAGGGCCCCCCTGGCTGAAGCTTTCTTT.

The chain is built from TRBV28 and TRBJ1-2; 7 bases agree with TRBD1. V dropped 7 bases and J dropped 6; count of bases not matched to a gene: 29. Germline-derived CDR1 and CDR2 are MDHEN and SYDVKM. This CDR3 is built from 20 residues. Written as DNA, the CDR3 is TGTGCCAGCAACTTGGAGTCAGGGGGAGTTATCCCACTTACCGGTCATGGCTACACCTTC. Amino acids: CASNLESGGVIPLTGHGYTF.

The gene calls are TRBV7-9 and TRBJ2-7; D is perhaps TRBD2 (6 bases). The V gene's germline CDR1 is SEHNR and CDR2 FQNEAQ (reference sequence). V was trimmed by 5 bases and J by 0 bases, leaving 17 bases between them. CDR3 size: 16 residues. In DNA form, the CDR3 reads TGTGCCAGCAGCCCTGGGGGAGGAGGAGTCTCCTACGAGCAGTACTTC. Protein: CASSPGGGGVSYEQYF.

The CDR3: CASSGGGALNEQFF. The CDR3 DNA follows: TGCGCCAGCAGCGGGGGAGGGGCGTTAAATGAGCAGTTCTTC. This rearrangement joins TRBV4-1 to TRBJ2-1, with 7 bases fitting TRBD2. The CDR3 runs 14 residues. J lost 7 bases, V lost 5 bases, and 8 bases had no gene match. Germline-derived CDR1 and CDR2 are MGHRA and YSYEKL.

The chain is built from TRBV6-6 and TRBJ1-1, with TRBD1 as a possible D gene (5 bases). Germline CDR1 reads MNHNY; CDR2 reads SVGAGI (reference sequence). V dropped 5 bases and J dropped 8 bases, with 12 bases sitting between them. The CDR3 runs 12 residues. The chain's CDR3 is CASSTDSLEAFF. CDR3 bases: TGTGCCAGCAGTACTGACAGCCTCGAAGCTTTCTTT.

The chain employs TRBV6-5 and TRBJ2-5, with TRBD2 identical over 7 bases. Germline lookup yields CDR1 MNHEY and CDR2 SVGAGI. This CDR3 contains 16 residues. V lost 2 bases, J lost 3 bases, and 9 bases stayed unmatched. Here the CDR3 DNA reads TGTGCCAGCAGTTACGTGAGTCGTCGGGGGGAAGAGACCCAGTACTTC. Encoded protein: CASSYVSRRGEETQYF.

This chain uses TRBV19 with TRBJ1-1; tentative D call: TRBD1 (5 bases). V was clipped by 9 bases and J by 1 base, with 12 bases between them. Per germline, CDR1 LNHDA and CDR2 SQIVND (reference sequence). The CDR3 has 13 residues. The CDR3 sequence: CARPSGGNTEAFF. DNA of the CDR3: TGTGCCAGACCATCGGGGGGGAACACTGAAGCTTTCTTT.

The chain combines TRBV30 with TRBJ1-1; 9 bases map to TRBD1. There are 14 residues in the CDR3. From germline, CDR1 is GTSNPN and CDR2 SVGIG (reference sequence). V gave up 0 bases and J gave up 4 bases; unmatched junction bases: 3. In DNA, the CDR3 is TGTGCCTGGAGTGTCACAGGGGGCATCACTGAAGCTTTCTTT. Translated: CAWSVTGGITEAFF.

This chain joins TRBV9 and TRBJ1-3, with D hard to call. The V gene lost 3 bases and the J gene lost 2 bases, with 9 bases spanning the gap. This CDR3 has 14 residues. Per germline, CDR1 SGDLS and CDR2 YYNGEE. The CDR3 protein is CASSAPGTGNTIYF. Written as DNA, the CDR3 is TGTGCCAGCAGCGCCCCGGGAACTGGAAACACCATATATTTT.

The chain has TRBV2 and TRBJ2-5; D is unresolved. The CDR3 has 10 amino acids. Germline CDR1 reads SNHLY; CDR2 reads FYNNEI. V was pared by 4 bases and J by 9 bases, with 6 bases between. CDR3 residues: CASSAKSQYF. Here the CDR3 DNA reads TGTGCCAGCAGTGCCAAGTCCCAGTACTTC.

This clone was recorded a few times. V is TRBV19 and J is TRBJ1-5, with a tentative D call TRBD1 (6 bases). This CDR3 is 18 amino acids long. Trimming cost V 8 bases and J 3 bases, with 26 bases left between them. The germline CDR1 and CDR2 sequences are LNHDA and SQIVND (reference sequence). Here the CDR3 reads CASRGIRGGNINNQPQHF. The DNA of the CDR3 is TGTGCCAGTCGGGGGATAAGGGGGGGCAACATAAACAATCAGCCCCAGCATTTT.

The chain couples TRBV28 to TRBJ1-3, with 7 bases aligning to TRBD1. V gave up 2 bases and J gave up 2 bases; unmatched junction bases: 6. The CDR3 covers 16 residues. CDR1 is MDHEN, CDR2 SYDVKM, per germline. The CDR3 nucleotides are TGTGCCAGCAGTTTAATTTTTGGGACAGCTGGAAACACCATATATTTT. Its translation: CASSLIFGTAGNTIYF.

This clone was observed a few times. This chain joins TRBV5-1 and TRBJ1-4, with TRBD1 identical over 7 bases. J gave up 8 bases and V 4 bases, and 11 bases lay outside the gene matches. Germline V gene data show CDR1 as SGHRS and CDR2 as YFSETQ. The CDR3 spans 15 residues. The CDR3 region is CASSLEGARSEKLFF. DNA of the CDR3: TGCGCCAGCAGCCTTGAGGGGGCGAGGTCCGAAAAACTGTTTTTT.

The chain joins TRBV7-9 to TRBJ2-7, with 9 bases aligning to TRBD1. From germline, CDR1 is SEHNR and CDR2 FQNEAQ (reference sequence). Trimming cost V 0 bases and J 0 bases; bases outside gene matches: 6. The CDR3 is 17 amino acids. CDR3 loop: CASSLANRDRDSYEQYF. CDR3 nucleotide sequence: TGTGCCAGCAGCTTAGCTAACCGGGACAGGGACTCCTACGAGCAGTACTTC.

In regard to this clone: The junction and the germline gene differ at one end; a read error may be behind it. The rearrangement uses TRBV7-7 and TRBJ2-1, with D hard to call. The V gene's germline CDR1 is SSHAT and CDR2 FNYEAQ (reference sequence). The CDR3 has 15 amino acids. The CDR3 here is CASSKSVDGNNEQFF. The CDR3 DNA follows: TGTGCTAGCAGCAAATCCGTGGACGGAAACAATGAGCAGTTCTTC.

J is TRBJ1-2 and V is TRBV28, with D possibly being TRBD1 (5 bases). Trimming left V 5 bases short and J 6 bases short, with 16 bases between. The CDR3 spans 14 residues. From germline, CDR1 is MDHEN and CDR2 SYDVKM. In DNA form, the CDR3 reads TGTGCCAGCAGTCAGGCCCAGGGATCTAATGGCTACACCTTC. This translates into CASSQAQGSNGYTF.

The chain uses TRBV4-3 and TRBJ2-2; D gene ambiguous. The CDR3 is 13 residues long. Germline V CDR1 and CDR2: LGHNA, YSLEER. Trimming pared 0 bases from V and 6 bases from J, leaving 5 bases between. Written as DNA, the CDR3 is TGCGCCAGCAGCCAAGAAGACCCCGGGGAGCTGTTTTTT. Translating it yields CASSQEDPGELFF.

In its sample, this clone was seen a few times. V gene TRBV27 combines with J gene TRBJ2-7, with TRBD2 matching 7 bases. The trim removed 6 bases at V and 4 bases at J, leaving 12 bases unmatched. CDR1 is MNHEY and CDR2 is SMNVEV in the germline V gene (reference sequence). The CDR3 spans 15 residues. The CDR3 sequence is CASSPGGGGLYEQYF. The DNA for the CDR3 is TGTGCCAGCAGCCCTGGGGGGGGAGGGCTATACGAGCAGTACTTC.

The rearrangement uses TRBV6-5 and TRBJ1-2; TRBD1 aligns across 8 bases. CDR1 is MNHEY and CDR2 is SVGAGI in the germline V gene. V was pared by 7 bases and J by 6 bases, with 10 bases of the junction left unmatched. CDR3 length: 14 residues. In nucleotides, the CDR3 is TGTGCCAGCACCGGGGACAGGCGACTCAATGGCTACACCTTC. Its protein is CASTGDRRLNGYTF.

The chain carries TRBV4-2 and TRBJ1-2, with D uncertain. The CDR3 totals 15 residues. Per the germline V gene, CDR1 is LGHNA and CDR2 is YNFKEQ. With 0 bases removed from V and 2 bases from J, the gap between germline ends came to 10 bases. The CDR3: CASSQDLGENYGYTF. The CDR3 DNA is TGTGCCAGCAGCCAAGATCTAGGTGAGAACTATGGCTACACCTTC.

This chain joins TRBV5-8 and TRBJ2-7, with 10 bases lining up with TRBD2. CDR3 length: 14 amino acids. Trimming removed 5 bases from V and 3 bases from J; junction bases left unmatched: 5. The germline CDR1 and CDR2 sequences are SGHTS and YDEGEE. The CDR3 DNA is TGTGCCAGCAGGCCGGGACTAGCGAGCTACGAGCAGTACTTC. Amino acids: CASRPGLASYEQYF.

This sequence joins TRBV7-6 and TRBJ2-7; D possibly corresponds to TRBD2 (6 bases). Looked up from germline, CDR1 is SGHVS and CDR2 is FNYEAQ. Trimming pared 1 base from V and 7 bases from J, leaving 17 bases between. This CDR3 contains 15 residues. The CDR3 loop reads CASSLDASPAGEQYF. The CDR3 coding sequence is TGTGCCAGCAGCTTAGATGCCAGTCCCGCGGGGGAGCAGTACTTC.

This sequence joins TRBV9 and TRBJ1-2; perhaps TRBD1 as D (5 bases). The CDR3 is 17 amino acids. Trimming removed 4 bases at V and 5 bases at J, with 24 bases between. Germline CDR1 and CDR2: SGDLS and YYNGEE. In DNA, the CDR3 is TGTGCCAGCAGCCCTCAGACTGGGGCAGCGGGGATATATGGCTACACCTTC. It is translated as CASSPQTGAAGIYGYTF.

The chain joins TRBV7-6 to TRBJ2-5, with 8 bases identical to TRBD2. CDR1 SGHVS and CDR2 FNYEAQ come from the germline V gene. There are 16 residues in the CDR3. J lost 5 bases, V lost 1 base, and 9 bases had no gene match. This chain's CDR3 is CASSLVFGRAGETQYF. The CDR3 DNA reads as TGTGCCAGCAGCTTAGTATTCGGGAGGGCGGGGGAGACCCAGTACTTC. The variable domain in full, completed from reference TRBV7-6 and TRBJ2-5, reads GAGVSQSPRYKVTKRGQDVALRCDPISGHVSLYWYRQALGQGPEFLTYFNYEAQQDKSGLPNDRFSAERPEGSISTLTIQRTEQRDSAMYRCASSLVFGRAGETQYFGPGTRLLVL.

The chain combines TRBV28 with TRBJ1-5; 9 nucleotides line up with TRBD1. Germline CDR1 reads MDHEN; CDR2 reads SYDVKM. This CDR3 is 15 amino acids long. The trim removed 3 bases at V and 2 bases at J, leaving 2 bases unmatched. The CDR3 DNA is TGTGCCAGCAGTTTGGGACAGGGTCGCAATCAGCCCCAGCATTTT. Amino acids: CASSLGQGRNQPQHF.